Given below is one T cell receptor (beta chain) in context. Its antigen is not identified. These data belong to a study of blood T cells in healthy people across ages. General study findings and limits: Roughly linear declines in TCR beta diversity per million T cells occurred with age.

Donors were healthy Caucasian individuals from Russia aged roughly 6 to 90. A second roughly 7 to 12 cycle PCR used barcoded and J-beta primers. TCRdb re-called the 5' RACE reads with MiXCR, one entry per CDR3 protein. The data contain 600,000 or so distinct CDR3 sequences, roughly 48% of them seen just once; the ten biggest clones take up 20% to 25%. This sequence originates from an elderly man in good health. Sequenced sample: blood.

The CDR3, as DNA: TGCGCCAGCAGCCAAGATCTCGGTGCGGCCTACGAGCAGTTCTTC. Residues: CASSQDLGAAYEQFF. The gene calls are TRBV4-3 and TRBJ2-1; D remains unclear. Germline values: CDR1 LGHNA, CDR2 YSLEER. With 0 bases removed from V and 10 bases from J, the gap between germline ends came to 16 bases. The CDR3 runs to 15 residues.